This T cell receptor beta chain was sequenced during a study of cytomegalovirus exposure and HLA in healthy donors. The PCR contained 60 Vbeta and 13 Jbeta primers. The method was immunoSEQ multiplex PCR; TCRdb's version includes in-frame clones alone and lacks a portion of them. Of more than 150,000 clones listed, 70% to 80% are singletons. This CDR3 is 13 amino acids long. V was cut by 6 bases and J by 6 bases, with 12 bases left in between. CDR1 is MNHEY and CDR2 is SVGAGI in the germline V gene. The chain combines TRBV6-5 with TRBJ2-1, with D uncertain. This receptor was identified in a girl aged 10 to 17 in good health and CMV-seropositive. Sequencing was done on a sample of PBMCs. CDR3 region: CASRPGHLNEQFF. CDR3 in DNA: TGTGCCAGCAGACCTGGCCACCTCAATGAGCAGTTCTTC.